This TCR beta chain was profiled in a study of vaccination and CD4 T cells after COVID-19. Overall study: Cellular stimulation was performed using overlapping spike peptides derived from SARS-CoV-2, HCoV-NL63, HCoV-OC43 and HCoV-229E. Either a CEFX pool, an HIV-1 Nef pool, or no peptide was added to control cultures.

Concerning this clonotype itself: What it recognizes is unknown.

Cultured CD4+ T-cell DNA underwent Oncomine TCR Beta short-read sequencing. TCRdb re-analysed the PCR reads in MiXCR, keeping a single row per CDR3 protein. The sample yields thousands of distinct CDR3 sequences, around 20% seen once. The V end was cut by 0 bases, the J end by 4 bases, with 13 bases between. The CDR3 contains 16 residues. CDR1 is MNHEY, CDR2 SVGAGI, per germline. Treatment here: roughly ten-day PBMC culture with coronavirus spike peptide pools or control peptides (ViraFEST assay). Negative selection purified CD4+ T cells after approximately 9 days of culture. Material for sequencing was CD4+ T cells from blood, cultured in vitro. The source is a human donor who had recovered from COVID-19. The rearrangement links TRBV6-5 to TRBJ2-1; D might be TRBD2 (7 bases). CDR3 sequence: CASSYSGGGAYNEQFF. In DNA form, the CDR3 reads TGTGCCAGCAGTTACTCGGGTGGGGGGGCGTACAATGAGCAGTTCTTC.